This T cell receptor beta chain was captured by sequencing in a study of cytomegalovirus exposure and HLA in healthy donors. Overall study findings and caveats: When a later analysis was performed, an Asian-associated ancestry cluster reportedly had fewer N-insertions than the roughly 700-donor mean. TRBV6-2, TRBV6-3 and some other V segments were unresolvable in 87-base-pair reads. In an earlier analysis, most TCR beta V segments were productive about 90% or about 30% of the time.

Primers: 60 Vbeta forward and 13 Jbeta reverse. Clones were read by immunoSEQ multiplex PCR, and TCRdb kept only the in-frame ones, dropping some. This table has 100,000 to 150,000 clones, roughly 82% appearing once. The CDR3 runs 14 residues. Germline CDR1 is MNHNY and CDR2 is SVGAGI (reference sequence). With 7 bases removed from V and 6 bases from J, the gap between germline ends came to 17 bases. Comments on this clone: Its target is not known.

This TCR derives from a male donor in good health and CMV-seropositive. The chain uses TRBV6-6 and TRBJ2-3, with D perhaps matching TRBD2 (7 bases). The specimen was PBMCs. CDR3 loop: CASIKGGAKDTQYF. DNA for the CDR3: TGTGCCAGCATCAAGGGGGGGGCGAAGGATACGCAGTATTTT.